Below, 11 T cell receptor beta chains from the same sample are listed, as sequenced in a study of Ad26.COV2.S vaccination and SARS-CoV-2 variants. Documented treatment: roughly 20 received Ad26.COV2.S at low or high dose, single or two shots; 5 received placebo; per-sample allocation not given. Sampling happened 63 days after the first vaccine or placebo injection. Sequencing was performed with immunoSEQ multiplex PCR; in TCRdb, only in-frame clones are kept and a portion is missing. The sample consists of roughly 420,000 clones, 80% to 90% of them appearing once. The sample here was peripheral blood, taken in a trial of Ad26.COV2.S vaccine versus placebo. Every receptor here comes from a person between 18 and 65 years old who received the Ad26.COV2.S COVID-19 vaccine or a placebo.

The rearrangement joins TRBV11-2 to TRBJ2-7; D is possibly TRBD1 (5 bases). The germline V gene encodes CDR1 SGHAT and CDR2 FQNNGV. Trimming cost V 5 bases and J 4 bases, with 12 bases left between them. The CDR3 is made up of 13 amino acids. The CDR3 sequence: CASSPVGVYEQYV. CDR3 bases: TGTGCCAGCAGCCCAGTAGGGGTGTACGAGCAGTACGTC.

This clone has just a few counts. V and J are TRBV29-1 and TRBJ1-2; 7 bases line up with TRBD1. Germline CDR1 reads SQVTM; CDR2 reads ANQGSEA. The CDR3 spans 12 residues. The J segment lost 4 bases and the V segment lost 3 bases, leaving 2 bases of the junction unmatched. CDR3: CSVERQGYGYTF. The CDR3 nucleotides read TGCAGCGTTGAGCGACAGGGCTATGGCTACACCTTC.

This clone was recorded only once. This chain connects TRBV6-5 to TRBJ2-2, with 9 bases that match TRBD1. With 4 bases clipped from V and 7 bases from J, the junction kept 10 bases outside the gene matches. There are 16 residues in the CDR3. Germline lookup yields CDR1 MNHEY and CDR2 SVGAGI. The CDR3 region is CASSLKGQGLVGELFF. In nucleotides, the CDR3 is TGTGCCAGCAGTTTGAAGGGACAGGGATTGGTCGGGGAGCTGTTTTTT.

The chain joins TRBV4-3 to TRBJ1-4; tentative D call: TRBD1 (6 bases). CDR1 and CDR2 (germline): LGHNA, YSLEER. There are 16 residues in the CDR3. Trimming stripped 3 bases from V and 7 bases from J, with 18 bases between. In nucleotides, the CDR3 is TGCGCCAGCAGCCAGCGTGCTCGGCTAGGGGGTGAAAAACTGTTTTTT. Protein: CASSQRARLGGEKLFF.

The chain joins TRBV19 to TRBJ1-5; D call uncertain. The CDR3 has 12 residues. Trimming cost V 4 bases and J 4 bases, with 5 bases left between them. Germline CDR1 reads LNHDA; CDR2 reads SQIVND (reference sequence). The CDR3 spells CASSTRNQPQHF. The CDR3 DNA reads as TGTGCCAGTAGTACAAGGAATCAGCCCCAGCATTTT.

The V gene is TRBV3-1 (or the pseudogene TRBV3-2), the J gene TRBJ2-2; either TRBD1 or TRBD2 may fit D (5 bases each). This CDR3 is built from 15 residues. V dropped 4 bases and J dropped 2 bases, with 11 bases sitting between them. Germline loops: CDR1 LGHDT, CDR2 YNNKEL (reference sequence). The CDR3 nucleotides read TGTGCCAGCAGCCCTCGGGGCGTTAACACCGGGGAGCTGTTTTTT. It yields the protein CASSPRGVNTGELFF.

This chain joins TRBV5-8 and TRBJ1-2; D is uncertain. The germline CDR1 and CDR2 sequences are SGHTS and YDEGEE. V shed 0 bases and J shed 12 bases, with 15 bases lying between them. The CDR3 extends over 13 amino acids. The CDR3 region has the DNA TGTGCCAGCAGCTTGGTTTACAGAACCCCTCACACCTTC. Its translation: CASSLVYRTPHTF.

This chain uses TRBV7-9 with TRBJ1-1; 9 nucleotides align to TRBD1. The V segment lost 5 bases and the J segment 10 bases; nucleotides outside the gene matches: 8. In germline, CDR1 is SEHNR, CDR2 FQNEAQ (reference sequence). The CDR3 loop spans 13 amino acids. CDR3 coding DNA: TGTGCCAGCAGCAAGGGACAGGGTATTAGAGCTTTCTTT. Translation gives CASSKGQGIRAFF.

The chain combines TRBV29-1 with TRBJ2-1; 9 bases line up with TRBD1. CDR1 SQVTM and CDR2 ANQGSEA come from the germline V gene. The junction had 4 bases not matched to a gene; V was cut back by 8 bases and J by 5 bases. The CDR3 sequence is 12 residues long. CDR3 coding DNA: TGCAGCTCTAGGGACAGGGACAATGAGCAGTTCTTC. Its protein is CSSRDRDNEQFF.

The chain links TRBV29-1 to TRBJ1-1, with D possibly TRBD1 on 6 matching bases. The CDR3 consists of 14 residues. The germline CDR1 and CDR2 sequences are SQVTM and ANQGSEA. V lost 7 bases to trimming and J lost 1 base, with 16 bases between them. The CDR3 DNA follows: TGCAGCGCCGCAGGTAGACAGGCGAACACTGAAGCTTTCTTT. It specifies CSAAGRQANTEAFF.

J is TRBJ1-1 and V is TRBV5-1; D is unresolved. Trimming took 0 bases from V and 5 from J, leaving 14 bases between them. The CDR3 loop spans 15 amino acids. Germline loops: CDR1 SGHRS, CDR2 YFSETQ. The chain's CDR3 is CASSLVPGIETEAFF. The CDR3 region has the DNA TGCGCCAGCAGCTTGGTACCCGGGATTGAGACTGAAGCTTTCTTT.